These T cell receptor beta chains were read from a single sample in a study of CD8 T cells in ankylosing spondylitis. TCRdb re-derived calls from the 5' RACE reads in MiXCR, one entry per CDR3 protein. Of some 130,000 distinct CDR3 sequences listed, around 7.9% were seen once; the top ten hold around 11%. What was sequenced was blood, either unsorted or a sorted T cell fraction (not recorded which). Source of these receptors: a female donor with ankylosing spondylitis or in good health (not recorded which). CDR3s include the opening cysteine and the closing phenylalanine or tryptophan. Fields, in order: CDR3 DNA, CDR3 protein, clone size, J gene, V gene, D gene. A D gene is named only where the DNA matches it firmly. Clone size is stated in some rows and not others, as once, few, many or a class when expanded.

cdr3_nt: TGTGCCAGTCAGCGGGGTTGGAGTCTCGGGGAGCTGTTTTTT; cdr3_aa: CASQRGWSLGELFF; clone_size: NA; j_call: TRBJ2-2; v_call: TRBV6-1; d_call: TRBD2
cdr3_nt: TGTGCCAGCAGCTTAGGTTTATGGCCGGGACCCGCTAGCACAGATACGCAGTATTTT; cdr3_aa: CASSLGLWPGPASTDTQYF; clone_size: many; j_call: TRBJ2-3; v_call: TRBV11-2; d_call: NA
cdr3_nt: TGTGCCAGCAGCCCAGGGGACACCTACACTGAAGCTTTCTTT; cdr3_aa: CASSPGDTYTEAFF; clone_size: NA; j_call: TRBJ1-1; v_call: TRBV9; d_call: NA
cdr3_nt: TGTGCCAGCAGTACAGGGAAGCAGTATGGCTACACCTTC; cdr3_aa: CASSTGKQYGYTF; clone_size: many; j_call: TRBJ1-2; v_call: TRBV6-2/TRBV6-3; d_call: NA
cdr3_nt: TGCGCCAGCAGCCAAGATCTGGTACGATGGGCCGCTGAAGCTTTCTTT; cdr3_aa: CASSQDLVRWAAEAFF; clone_size: NA; j_call: TRBJ1-1; v_call: TRBV4-3; d_call: NA
cdr3_nt: TGTGCCATCAGTGAGATTGGTCCAAACCCTGAAGAGACCCAGTACTTC; cdr3_aa: CAISEIGPNPEETQYF; clone_size: many; j_call: TRBJ2-5; v_call: TRBV10-3; d_call: NA
cdr3_nt: TGCGCCAGCAGCTTGTCCAGGGGTCAGGGGTATTCACCCCTCCACTTT; cdr3_aa: CASSLSRGQGYSPLHF; clone_size: many; j_call: TRBJ1-6; v_call: TRBV5-1; d_call: NA
cdr3_nt: TGTGCCAGCAGCGTAGATCACACAGGAGGTGGCTATGGCTACACCTTC; cdr3_aa: CASSVDHTGGGYGYTF; clone_size: many; j_call: TRBJ1-2; v_call: TRBV9; d_call: NA
cdr3_nt: TGTGCCAGCAGCCCGACGACCAGCACAGATACGCAGTATTTT; cdr3_aa: CASSPTTSTDTQYF; clone_size: many; j_call: TRBJ2-3; v_call: TRBV7-2; d_call: NA
cdr3_nt: TGCAGTGCTCCCGGGAGGGGACTAGCGTCAATGATCTTC; cdr3_aa: CSAPGRGLASMIF; clone_size: many; j_call: TRBJ2-1; v_call: TRBV20-1; d_call: TRBD2
cdr3_nt: TGCGCCAGCAGCTTGTCACAGGGGTTGAACACTGAAGCTTTCTTT; cdr3_aa: CASSLSQGLNTEAFF; clone_size: many; j_call: TRBJ1-1; v_call: TRBV5-1; d_call: TRBD1
cdr3_nt: TGCAGTGCTAGAGATCTTCAGGGAGACCCCTACAATGAGCAGTTCTTC; cdr3_aa: CSARDLQGDPYNEQFF; clone_size: many; j_call: TRBJ2-1; v_call: TRBV20-1; d_call: NA
cdr3_nt: TGTGCCAGCAGCTTAGCTTCCACTGACAGATACTACACAGATACGCAGTATTTT; cdr3_aa: CASSLASTDRYYTDTQYF; clone_size: many; j_call: TRBJ2-3; v_call: TRBV7-2; d_call: NA
cdr3_nt: TGTGCCAGCAGCGTAGGGGTTCGGGGCTACAATGAGCAGTTCTTC; cdr3_aa: CASSVGVRGYNEQFF; clone_size: many; j_call: TRBJ2-1; v_call: TRBV9; d_call: NA
cdr3_nt: TGTGCCAGCAGCTTTGGGGTCGGTAGCGGGGTCAACGAGCAGTACTTC; cdr3_aa: CASSFGVGSGVNEQYF; clone_size: few; j_call: TRBJ2-7; v_call: TRBV7-2; d_call: TRBD2
cdr3_nt: TGCGCCAGCAGCTTGGACGGTAGCGGGGACGCAGATACGCAGTATTTT; cdr3_aa: CASSLDGSGDADTQYF; clone_size: many; j_call: TRBJ2-3; v_call: TRBV5-1; d_call: TRBD2
cdr3_nt: TGTGCCAGCAGCTGGCTAGAGGCAGCCTCGAGCTCTGGGGCCAACGTCCTGACTTTC; cdr3_aa: CASSWLEAASSSGANVLTF; clone_size: many; j_call: TRBJ2-6; v_call: TRBV11-2; d_call: NA
cdr3_nt: TGTGCCAGCAGCTTGGAGACAGGGAGAAGCAATCAGCCCCAGCATTTT; cdr3_aa: CASSLETGRSNQPQHF; clone_size: many; j_call: TRBJ1-5; v_call: TRBV5-6; d_call: TRBD1